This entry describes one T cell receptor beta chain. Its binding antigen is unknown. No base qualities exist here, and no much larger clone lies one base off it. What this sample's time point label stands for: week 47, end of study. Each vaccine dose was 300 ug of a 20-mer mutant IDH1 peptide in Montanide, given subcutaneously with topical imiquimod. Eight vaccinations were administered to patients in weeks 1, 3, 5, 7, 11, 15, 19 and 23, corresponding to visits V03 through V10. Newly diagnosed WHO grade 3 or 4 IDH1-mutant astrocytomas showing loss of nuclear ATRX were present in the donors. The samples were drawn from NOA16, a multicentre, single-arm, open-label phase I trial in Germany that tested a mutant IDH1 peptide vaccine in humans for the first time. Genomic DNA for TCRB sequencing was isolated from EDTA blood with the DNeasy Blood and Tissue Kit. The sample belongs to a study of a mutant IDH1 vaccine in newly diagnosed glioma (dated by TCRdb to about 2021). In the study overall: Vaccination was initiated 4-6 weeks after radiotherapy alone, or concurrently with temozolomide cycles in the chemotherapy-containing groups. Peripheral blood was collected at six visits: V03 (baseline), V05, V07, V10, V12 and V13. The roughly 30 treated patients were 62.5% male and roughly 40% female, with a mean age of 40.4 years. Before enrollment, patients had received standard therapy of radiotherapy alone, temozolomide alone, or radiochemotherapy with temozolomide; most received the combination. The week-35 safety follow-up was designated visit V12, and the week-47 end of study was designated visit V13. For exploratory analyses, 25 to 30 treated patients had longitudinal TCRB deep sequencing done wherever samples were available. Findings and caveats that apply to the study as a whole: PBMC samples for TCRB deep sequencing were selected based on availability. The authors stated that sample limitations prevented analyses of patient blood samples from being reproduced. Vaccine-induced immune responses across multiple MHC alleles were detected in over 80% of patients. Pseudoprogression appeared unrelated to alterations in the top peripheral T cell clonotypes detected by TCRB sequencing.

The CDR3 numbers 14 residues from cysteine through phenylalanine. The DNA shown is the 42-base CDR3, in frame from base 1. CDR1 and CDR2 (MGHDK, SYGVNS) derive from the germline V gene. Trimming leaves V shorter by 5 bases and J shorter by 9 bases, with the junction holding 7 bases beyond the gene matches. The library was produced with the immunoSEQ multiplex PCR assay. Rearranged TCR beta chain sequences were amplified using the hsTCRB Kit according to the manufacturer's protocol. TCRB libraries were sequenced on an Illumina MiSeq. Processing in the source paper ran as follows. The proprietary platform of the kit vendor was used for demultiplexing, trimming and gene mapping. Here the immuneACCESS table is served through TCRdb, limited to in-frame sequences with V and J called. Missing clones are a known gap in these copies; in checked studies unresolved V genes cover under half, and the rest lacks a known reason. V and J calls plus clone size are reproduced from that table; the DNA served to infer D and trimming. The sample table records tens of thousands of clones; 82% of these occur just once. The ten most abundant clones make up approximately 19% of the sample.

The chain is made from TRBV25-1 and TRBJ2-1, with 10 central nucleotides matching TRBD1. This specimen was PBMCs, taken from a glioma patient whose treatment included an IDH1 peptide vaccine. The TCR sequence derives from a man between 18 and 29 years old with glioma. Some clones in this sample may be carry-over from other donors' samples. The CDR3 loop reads CASSRPRQGAEQFF. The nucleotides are TGTGCCAGCAGTAGGCCAAGACAGGGGGCTGAGCAGTTCTTC.